The 27 T cell receptor beta chains below come from one sample, sequenced in a study of cytomegalovirus exposure and HLA in healthy donors. PCR involved 60 Vbeta and 13 Jbeta primers. Assay: immunoSEQ multiplex PCR; the TCRdb copy retains only in-frame clones and omits some. Of 99,000 or so clones in the sample, about 78% were seen once. Sequenced: PBMCs. The origin of the receptors is a man aged 30 to 45 in good health and CMV-seronegative.

V is TRBV7-8 and J is TRBJ2-5, with 7 bases aligning to TRBD2. This CDR3 region has 15 residues. Germline assignment: CDR1 SGHVS and CDR2 FQNEAQ. Germline trimming cut 0 bases from V and 2 bases from J; bases unmatched to any gene: 3. The CDR3 reads CASSLASGLQETQYF. CDR3 nucleotides: TGTGCCAGCAGCTTAGCTAGCGGGTTACAAGAGACCCAGTACTTC.

The V call is TRBV9, the J call TRBJ1-5; possible D gene TRBD1, 5 bases. Trimming removed 0 bases at V and 4 bases at J, with 11 bases between. This CDR3 spans 15 amino acids. CDR1 is SGDLS and CDR2 is YYNGEE in the germline V gene. The CDR3 coding sequence is TGTGCCAGCAGCGTAGGGAGGGGATTAAATCAGCCCCAGCATTTT. This translates into CASSVGRGLNQPQHF.

The genes are TRBV6-5 and TRBJ1-2; a weak D match, TRBD1 (6 bases). The CDR3 covers 13 residues. Germline V gene data show CDR1 as MNHEY and CDR2 as SVGAGI. The V end was cut by 6 bases, the J end by 6 bases, with 14 bases between. The CDR3 spells CASSPDSVHGYTF. The CDR3 coding sequence is TGTGCCAGCAGCCCGGACAGCGTCCATGGCTACACCTTC.

This chain joins TRBV5-4 and TRBJ2-5; maybe TRBD1 (6 bases). The CDR3 has 14 amino acids. The germline CDR1 and CDR2 sequences are SGHNT and YYREEE (reference sequence). V was trimmed by 3 bases and J by 5 bases, leaving 14 bases between them. CDR3 region: CASSSIQGWETQYF. The CDR3, as DNA: TGTGCCAGCAGCTCAATACAGGGCTGGGAGACCCAGTACTTC.

The chain links TRBV28 to TRBJ1-1; the D gene is possibly TRBD1 (6 bases). Germline CDR1 MDHEN, CDR2 SYDVKM. This CDR3 is built from 14 residues. Trimming cost V 5 bases and J 3 bases, with 13 bases left between them. The CDR3 is CASSGTQGDTEAFF. CDR3 in DNA: TGTGCCAGCAGTGGGACACAGGGAGACACTGAAGCTTTCTTT. Based on the CDR3 plus reference TRBV28 and TRBJ1-1, the full variable domain is DVKVTQSSRYLVKRTGEKVFLECVQDMDHENMFWYRQDPGLGLRLIYFSYDVKMKEKGDIPEGYSVSREKKERFSLILESASTNQTSMYLCASSGTQGDTEAFFGQGTRLTVV.

This sequence joins TRBV7-9 and TRBJ1-1; 8 bases line up with TRBD1. Per germline, CDR1 SEHNR and CDR2 FQNEAQ (reference sequence). The V and J ends lost 5 bases and 3 bases, in that order; junction bases with no gene match: 8. The CDR3 loop spans 15 amino acids. The CDR3 sequence is CASSAGQGLDTEAFF. The CDR3 coding sequence is TGTGCCAGCAGCGCAGGACAGGGATTAGACACTGAAGCTTTCTTT.

J is TRBJ2-3 and V is TRBV23-1; 8 bases line up with TRBD1. TRBV23-1 is designated an ORF whose function remains uncertain. This CDR3 is built from 13 residues. V trimming: 7 bases; J trimming: 2 bases; junction bases outside the gene matches: 2. CDR3 sequence (DNA): TGCGCCAGCACGGACAGGGACACAGATACGCAGTATTTT. This translates into CASTDRDTDTQYF.

V usage is TRBV5-1 and J usage is TRBJ2-1; weak D call: TRBD2 (7 bases). The CDR3 has 16 residues. CDR1 is SGHRS, CDR2 YFSETQ, per germline. The V end lost 4 bases, the J end lost 1 base, and 15 bases lay between the germline ends. The CDR3 DNA reads as TGCGCCAGCAGCCACTTGGGGGGGCAGTCCTACAATGAGCAGTTCTTC. Residues: CASSHLGGQSYNEQFF.

In this sample, this clone turned up a few times. The J gene is TRBJ1-1, the V gene TRBV5-6; no reliable D call. V was trimmed by 0 bases and J by 1 base, leaving 7 bases between them. Germline V gives CDR1 SGHDT, CDR2 YYEEEE. This CDR3 has 14 residues. CDR3 residues: CASSLVAPNTEAFF. CDR3 DNA sequence: TGTGCCAGCAGCTTGGTGGCACCGAACACTGAAGCTTTCTTT. Based on the CDR3 plus reference TRBV5-6 and TRBJ1-1, the full variable domain is DAGVTQSPTHLIKTRGQQVTLRCSPKSGHDTVSWYQQALGQGPQFIFQYYEEEERQRGNFPDRFSGHQFPNYSSELNVNALLLGDSALYLCASSLVAPNTEAFFGQGTRLTVV.

Only one count was recorded for this clone. This sequence joins TRBV4-1 and TRBJ1-2, with 9 nucleotides matching TRBD1. The CDR3 runs 17 residues. After removal of 2 bases from V and 4 bases from J, the junction contained 11 bases not matched to a gene. Germline lookup yields CDR1 MGHRA and CDR2 YSYEKL. CDR3 in DNA: TGCGCCAGCAGCCAACGATCCGGGACAGGGCCCGGCTATGGCTACACCTTC. Translated, it gives CASSQRSGTGPGYGYTF.

This chain connects TRBV21-1 to TRBJ1-4; the listed D gene, TRBD1, was not tested against the DNA. TRBV21-1 is a listed pseudogene. The CDR3 totals 13 residues. CDR3 bases: TGTGCCAAATGGACAGGGACTAATGAAAAACTGTTTTTT. It translates to CAKWTGTNEKLFF.

V is TRBV27 and J is TRBJ2-1; D is perhaps TRBD2 (5 bases). Trimming stripped 0 bases from V and 7 bases from J, with 7 bases between. The CDR3 runs 13 residues. Germline V gene sequence: CDR1 MNHEY, CDR2 SMNVEV (reference sequence). The chain's CDR3 is CASSLSQRNEQFF. The CDR3 DNA follows: TGTGCCAGCAGTTTATCTCAGCGGAATGAGCAGTTCTTC.

V gene TRBV4-1 combines with J gene TRBJ2-6, with TRBD2 matching over 8 bases. This CDR3 spans 20 amino acids. The germline V gene has CDR1 MGHRA and CDR2 YSYEKL. Trimming took 2 bases from V and 0 from J; bases not matched to a gene: 12. The CDR3 nucleotides are TGCGCCAGCAGCCAAAAACCAAGGAGCGGGGGCCCCTCTGGGGCCAACGTCCTGACTTTC. Its protein product is CASSQKPRSGGPSGANVLTF.

The table lists this clone with a few counts. The chain employs TRBV6-5 and TRBJ1-1; no reliable D call. V was shortened by 8 bases and J by 4 bases, with 11 bases between the two germline ends. This CDR3 is built from 12 residues. CDR1 is MNHEY, CDR2 SVGAGI, per germline. The CDR3 here is CASGRVRTEAFF. Here the CDR3 DNA reads TGTGCCAGCGGCCGGGTTCGCACTGAAGCTTTCTTT.

The V gene is TRBV6-4, the J gene TRBJ2-1, with a weak D call TRBD1 (6 bases). In germline, CDR1 is MRHNA, CDR2 SNTAGT. The CDR3 consists of 17 residues. Trimming removed 3 bases at V and 0 bases at J, with 15 bases between. The CDR3 loop reads CASSDFPTGSSYNEQFF. CDR3 nucleotide sequence: TGTGCCAGCAGTGATTTCCCCACAGGGAGCTCCTACAATGAGCAGTTCTTC.

V gene TRBV2 combines with J gene TRBJ2-7, with 9 nucleotides matching TRBD1. J lost 4 bases, V lost 2 bases, and 6 bases had no gene match. Germline-derived CDR1 and CDR2 are SNHLY and FYNNEI. The CDR3 totals 15 residues. The CDR3 coding sequence is TGTGCCAGCAGTGAATCCACAGGGGGCTTTTACGAGCAGTACTTC. Its translation: CASSESTGGFYEQYF.

This clone was recorded once. The chain's CDR3 is CASSYSKFESYNEQFF. CDR3 nucleotide sequence: TGTGCCAGCAGTTACTCGAAGTTCGAGTCCTACAATGAGCAGTTCTTC. The chain has TRBV6-5 and TRBJ2-1, with D unclear. The CDR3 sequence is 16 residues long. Trimming took 0 bases from V and 1 from J, leaving 10 bases between them. CDR1 MNHEY and CDR2 SVGAGI come from the germline V gene.

The chain couples TRBV5-1 to TRBJ1-2; maybe TRBD1 (6 bases). Between the trimmed V and J ends, which lost 3 bases and 4 bases, there was a span of 19 bases. This CDR3 is 16 amino acids long. Germline lookup yields CDR1 SGHRS and CDR2 YFSETQ. CDR3 protein: CASSSGSVRGFYGYTF. DNA of the CDR3: TGCGCCAGCAGCTCGGGTTCGGTCAGGGGTTTCTATGGCTACACCTTC.

The genes are TRBV5-1 and TRBJ2-5; 9 bases line up with TRBD1. CDR3 length: 18 residues. V shed 4 bases and J 5 bases; nucleotides not matched to a gene: 18. CDR1 is SGHRS and CDR2 is YFSETQ in the germline V gene. The CDR3 nucleotides are TGCGCCAGCAGCCCGGGTGGCTCCGGGACAGGGAACTGGGAGACCCAGTACTTC. Its protein product is CASSPGGSGTGNWETQYF.

The chain employs TRBV15 and TRBJ1-4; D gene uncertain. Trimming took off 2 bases at V and 5 bases at J, with 3 bases between the two ends. CDR1 is LNHNV and CDR2 is YYDKDF in the germline V gene (reference sequence). The CDR3 is made up of 12 amino acids. In DNA, the CDR3 is TGTGCCACCAGCAGATCAAATGAAAAACTGTTTTTT. Protein: CATSRSNEKLFF.

The chain recombines TRBV5-6 with TRBJ2-5; the D gene is possibly TRBD1 (6 bases). The CDR3 is made up of 14 amino acids. Trimming shortened V by 2 bases and J by 1 base, and 9 bases separated the two germline ends. Germline values: CDR1 SGHDT, CDR2 YYEEEE. The CDR3 spells CASSFGGSQETQYF. The CDR3 DNA reads as TGTGCCAGCAGCTTTGGGGGCTCCCAAGAGACCCAGTACTTC. Combining the CDR3 with reference TRBV5-6 and TRBJ2-5 gives the whole variable domain DAGVTQSPTHLIKTRGQQVTLRCSPKSGHDTVSWYQQALGQGPQFIFQYYEEEERQRGNFPDRFSGHQFPNYSSELNVNALLLGDSALYLCASSFGGSQETQYFGPGTRLLVL.

The chain is built from TRBV28 and TRBJ2-7; 7 positions agree with TRBD1. The CDR3 runs 14 residues. Trimming cost V 7 bases and J 2 bases; bases outside gene matches: 8. CDR1 is MDHEN and CDR2 is SYDVKM in the germline V gene. CDR3 in amino acids: CASIRQGSPYEQYF. CDR3 coding DNA: TGTGCCAGCATACGACAGGGTTCCCCCTACGAGCAGTACTTC.

This clone occurred a few times. The chain recombines TRBV4-1 with TRBJ2-1; 7 bases agree with TRBD2. Germline values: CDR1 MGHRA, CDR2 YSYEKL. The CDR3 sequence is 16 residues long. J lost 4 bases, V lost 0 bases, and 6 bases had no gene match. CDR3 sequence (DNA): TGCGCCAGCAGCCAAGACGGGAGGCCCGTATACAATGAGCAGTTCTTC. Translation: CASSQDGRPVYNEQFF.

The chain uses TRBV5-5 and TRBJ2-3; tentative D call: TRBD2 (6 bases). The CDR3 covers 14 residues. The V end was cut by 1 base, the J end by 2 bases, with 8 bases between. The germline V gene encodes CDR1 SGHKS and CDR2 YYEKEE (reference sequence). CDR3 loop: CASSLTGDTDTQYF. The CDR3 bases are TGTGCCAGCAGCTTGACGGGAGACACAGATACGCAGTATTTT.

This clone was recorded once. Written as DNA, the CDR3 is TGTGCTAGTGGTTTGGTAACAGGGGCTGAGGCAGGGACAGATACGCAGTATTTT. It codes for CASGLVTGAEAGTDTQYF. This chain links TRBV12-5 with TRBJ2-3; 7 nucleotides match TRBD1. V dropped 0 bases and J dropped 3; count of bases not matched to a gene: 12. This CDR3 has 18 residues. CDR1 is LGHNT, CDR2 FRNRAP, per germline.

The V gene is TRBV5-4, the J gene TRBJ1-2; 8 nucleotides match TRBD1. Trimming took 3 bases from V and 6 from J; bases not matched to a gene: 4. The CDR3 is 13 amino acids. Germline V lookup: CDR1 SGHNT, CDR2 YYREEE (reference sequence). CDR3 amino acids: CASSWTGRDGYTF. The CDR3 nucleotides are TGTGCCAGCAGCTGGACAGGGCGCGATGGCTACACCTTC.

The J gene is TRBJ1-3, the V gene TRBV27, with D possibly being TRBD1 (5 bases). The germline V and J ends were trimmed by 3 bases and 1 base, with 13 bases remaining between them. Per the germline V gene, CDR1 is MNHEY and CDR2 is SMNVEV (reference sequence). The CDR3 is 16 residues long. As DNA, the CDR3 is TGTGCCAGCAGTTTGGGGTCAGGGTGGTCTGGAAACACCATATATTTT. Amino acid sequence: CASSLGSGWSGNTIYF.